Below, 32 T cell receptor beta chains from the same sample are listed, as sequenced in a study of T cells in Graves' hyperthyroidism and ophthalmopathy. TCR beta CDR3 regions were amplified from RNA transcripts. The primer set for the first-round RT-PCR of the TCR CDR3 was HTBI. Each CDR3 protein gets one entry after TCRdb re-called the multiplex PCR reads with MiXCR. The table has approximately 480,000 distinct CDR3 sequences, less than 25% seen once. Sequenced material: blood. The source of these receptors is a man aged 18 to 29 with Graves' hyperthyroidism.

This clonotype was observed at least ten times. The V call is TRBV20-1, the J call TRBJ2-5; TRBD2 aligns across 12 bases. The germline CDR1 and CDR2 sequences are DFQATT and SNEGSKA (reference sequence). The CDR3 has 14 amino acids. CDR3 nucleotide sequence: TGCACCTCGTTTCTAGCGGGGGGGCGAGAGACCCAGTACTTC. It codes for CTSFLAGGRETQYF.

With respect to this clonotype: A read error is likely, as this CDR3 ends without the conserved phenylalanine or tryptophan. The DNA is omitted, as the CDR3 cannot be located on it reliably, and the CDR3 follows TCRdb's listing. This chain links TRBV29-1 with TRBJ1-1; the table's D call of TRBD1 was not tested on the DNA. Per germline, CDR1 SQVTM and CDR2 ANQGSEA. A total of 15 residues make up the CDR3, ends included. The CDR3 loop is CSVEGGGRTNTEACL.

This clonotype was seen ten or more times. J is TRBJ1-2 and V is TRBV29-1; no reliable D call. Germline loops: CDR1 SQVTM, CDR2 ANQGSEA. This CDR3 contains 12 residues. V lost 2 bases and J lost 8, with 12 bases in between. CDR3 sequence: CSVEPSEKGYTF. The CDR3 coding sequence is TGCAGCGTTGAACCTAGCGAGAAGGGCTACACCTTC.

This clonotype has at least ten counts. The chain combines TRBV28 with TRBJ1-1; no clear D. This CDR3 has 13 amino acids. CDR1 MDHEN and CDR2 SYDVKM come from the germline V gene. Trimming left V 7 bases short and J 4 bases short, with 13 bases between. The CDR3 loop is CASTLWGITEAFF. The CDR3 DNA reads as TGTGCCAGCACCCTTTGGGGTATCACTGAAGCTTTCTTT.

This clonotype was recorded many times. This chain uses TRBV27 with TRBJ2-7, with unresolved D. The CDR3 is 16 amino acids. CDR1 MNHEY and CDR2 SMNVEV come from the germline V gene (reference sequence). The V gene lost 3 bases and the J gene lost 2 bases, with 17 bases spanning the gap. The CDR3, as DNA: TGTGCCAGCAGTTTCTCAATGGCGGACGGAACCTACGAGCAGTACTTC. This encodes CASSFSMADGTYEQYF.

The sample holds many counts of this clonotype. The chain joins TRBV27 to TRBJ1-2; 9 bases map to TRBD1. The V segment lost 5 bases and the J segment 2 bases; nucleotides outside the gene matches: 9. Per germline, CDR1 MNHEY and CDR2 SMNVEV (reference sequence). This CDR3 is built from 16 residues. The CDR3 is CASSIAWGQGNYGYTF. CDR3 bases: TGTGCCAGCAGTATCGCTTGGGGACAGGGCAACTATGGCTACACCTTC.

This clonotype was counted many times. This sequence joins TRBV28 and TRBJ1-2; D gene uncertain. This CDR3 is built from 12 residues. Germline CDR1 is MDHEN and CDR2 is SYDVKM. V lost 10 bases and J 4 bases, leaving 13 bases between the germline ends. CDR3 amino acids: CATVGGSYGYTF. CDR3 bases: TGTGCCACCGTCGGTGGTAGCTATGGCTACACCTTC.

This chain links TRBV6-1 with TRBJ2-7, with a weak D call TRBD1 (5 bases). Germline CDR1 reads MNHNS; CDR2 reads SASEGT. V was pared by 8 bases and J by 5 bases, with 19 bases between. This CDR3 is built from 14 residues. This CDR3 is CASSSLQGLDEQYF. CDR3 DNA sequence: TGTGCCAGCTCAAGCCTCCAGGGTCTAGACGAGCAGTACTTC.

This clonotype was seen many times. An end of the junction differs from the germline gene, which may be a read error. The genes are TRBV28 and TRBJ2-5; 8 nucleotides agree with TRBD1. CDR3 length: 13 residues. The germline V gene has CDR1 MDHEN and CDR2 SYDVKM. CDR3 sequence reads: CASTGTGQEAQYF. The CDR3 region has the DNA TGTGCCAGCACCGGGACAGGACAAGAGGCCCAGTACTTC.

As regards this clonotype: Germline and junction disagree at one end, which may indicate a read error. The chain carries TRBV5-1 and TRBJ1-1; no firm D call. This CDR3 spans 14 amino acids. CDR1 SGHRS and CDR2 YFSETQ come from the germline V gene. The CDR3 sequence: CDSSLGSVPPEVIF. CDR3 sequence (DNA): TGCGACAGCAGCTTAGGAAGCGTTCCTCCTGAGGTTATCTTT.

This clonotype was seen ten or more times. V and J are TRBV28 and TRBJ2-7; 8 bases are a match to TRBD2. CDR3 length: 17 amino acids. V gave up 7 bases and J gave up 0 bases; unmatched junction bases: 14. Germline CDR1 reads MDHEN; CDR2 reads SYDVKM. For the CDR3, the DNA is TGTGCCAGCAACAGTTTGGCGGGGGGCCCTAGCTCCTACGAGCAGTACTTC. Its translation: CASNSLAGGPSSYEQYF.

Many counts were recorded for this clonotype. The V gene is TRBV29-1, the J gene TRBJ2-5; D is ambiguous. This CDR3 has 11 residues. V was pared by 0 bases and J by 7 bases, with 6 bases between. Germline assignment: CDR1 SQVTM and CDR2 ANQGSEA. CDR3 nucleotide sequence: TGCAGCGTTGAAGATCCGGGGACCCAGTACTTC. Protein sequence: CSVEDPGTQYF. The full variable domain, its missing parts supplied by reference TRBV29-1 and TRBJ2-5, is SAVISQKPSRDICQRGTSLTIQCQVDSQVTMMFWYRQQPGQSLTLIATANQGSEATYESGFVIDKFPISRPNLTFSTLTVSNMSPEDSSIYLCSVEDPGTQYFGPGTRLLVL.

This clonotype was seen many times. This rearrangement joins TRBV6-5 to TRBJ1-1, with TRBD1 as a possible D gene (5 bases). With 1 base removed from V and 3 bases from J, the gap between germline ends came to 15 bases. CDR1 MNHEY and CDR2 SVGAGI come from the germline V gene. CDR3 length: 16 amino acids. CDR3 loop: CASSYLASQGYTEAFF. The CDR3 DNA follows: TGTGCCAGCAGTTACTTAGCCTCTCAGGGTTACACTGAAGCTTTCTTT.

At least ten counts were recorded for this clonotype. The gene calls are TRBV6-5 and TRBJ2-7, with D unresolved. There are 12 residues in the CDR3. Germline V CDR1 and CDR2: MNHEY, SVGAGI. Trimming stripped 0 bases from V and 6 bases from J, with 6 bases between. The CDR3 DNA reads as TGTGCCAGCAGTTACTCGATAGTCGAGCAGTACTTC. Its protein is CASSYSIVEQYF.

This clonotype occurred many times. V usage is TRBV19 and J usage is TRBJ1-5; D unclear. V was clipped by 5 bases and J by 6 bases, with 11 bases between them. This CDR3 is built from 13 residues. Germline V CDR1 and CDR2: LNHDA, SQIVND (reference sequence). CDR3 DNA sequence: TGTGCCAGTAGTGAGACCATGAGTCAGCCCCAGCATTTT. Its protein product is CASSETMSQPQHF.

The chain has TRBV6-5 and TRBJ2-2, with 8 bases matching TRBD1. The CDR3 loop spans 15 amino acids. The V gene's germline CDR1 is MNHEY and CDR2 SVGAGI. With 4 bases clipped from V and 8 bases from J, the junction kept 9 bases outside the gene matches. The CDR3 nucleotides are TGTGCCAGCAGTTCATGGGACAGGTCTGGGGGGGAGCTGTTTTTT. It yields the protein CASSSWDRSGGELFF.

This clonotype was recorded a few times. The CDR3 sequence: CASSARPGRNTGELFF. In DNA, the CDR3 is TGTGCCAGCAGTGCCAGACCGGGGCGCAACACCGGGGAGCTGTTTTTT. The chain employs TRBV27 and TRBJ2-2, with D perhaps given as TRBD1 or TRBD2 (5 bases each). The CDR3 has 16 residues. Per germline, CDR1 MNHEY and CDR2 SMNVEV (reference sequence). Trimming took off 5 bases at V and 2 bases at J, with 15 bases between the two ends.

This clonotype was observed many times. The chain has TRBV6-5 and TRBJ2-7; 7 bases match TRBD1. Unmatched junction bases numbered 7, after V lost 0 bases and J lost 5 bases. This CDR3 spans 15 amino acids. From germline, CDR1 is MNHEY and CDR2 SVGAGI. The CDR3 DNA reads TGTGCCAGCAGTTACTCGTCTGAGGGGGCGGACGAGCAGTACTTC. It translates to CASSYSSEGADEQYF.

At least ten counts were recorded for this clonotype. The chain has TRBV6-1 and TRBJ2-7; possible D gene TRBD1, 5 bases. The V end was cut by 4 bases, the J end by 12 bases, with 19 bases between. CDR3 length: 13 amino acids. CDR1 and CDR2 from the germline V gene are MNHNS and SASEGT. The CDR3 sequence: CASSGSRSGAGYF. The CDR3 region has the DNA TGTGCCAGCAGTGGATCAAGGTCTGGGGCCGGGTACTTC.

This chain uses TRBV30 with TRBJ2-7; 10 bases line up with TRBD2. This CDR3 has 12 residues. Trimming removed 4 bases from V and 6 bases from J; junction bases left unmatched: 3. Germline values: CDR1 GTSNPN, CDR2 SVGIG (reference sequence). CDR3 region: CAWTASGSEQYF. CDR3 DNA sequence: TGTGCCTGGACAGCTAGCGGGAGCGAGCAGTACTTC.

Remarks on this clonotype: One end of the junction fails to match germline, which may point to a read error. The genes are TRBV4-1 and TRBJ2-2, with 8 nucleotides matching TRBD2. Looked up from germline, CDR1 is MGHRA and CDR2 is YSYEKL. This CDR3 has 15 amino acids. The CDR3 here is CASSQGGGRSGELFF. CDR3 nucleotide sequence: TGCGCCAGCAGTCAAGGCGGGGGGCGATCCGGGGAGCTGTTTTTT.

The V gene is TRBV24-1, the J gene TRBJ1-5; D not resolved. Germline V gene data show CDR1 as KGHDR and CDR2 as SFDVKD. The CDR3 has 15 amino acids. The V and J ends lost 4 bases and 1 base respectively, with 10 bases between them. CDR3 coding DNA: TGTGCCACCAGTGAGGGAGGAAGGAGCAATCAGCCCCAGCATTTT. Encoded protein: CATSEGGRSNQPQHF.

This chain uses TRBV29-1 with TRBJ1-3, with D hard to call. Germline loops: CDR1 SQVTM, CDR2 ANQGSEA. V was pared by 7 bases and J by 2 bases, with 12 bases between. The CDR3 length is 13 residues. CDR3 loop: CSADARTGNTIYF. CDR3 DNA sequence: TGCAGCGCTGACGCAAGGACTGGAAACACCATATATTTT.

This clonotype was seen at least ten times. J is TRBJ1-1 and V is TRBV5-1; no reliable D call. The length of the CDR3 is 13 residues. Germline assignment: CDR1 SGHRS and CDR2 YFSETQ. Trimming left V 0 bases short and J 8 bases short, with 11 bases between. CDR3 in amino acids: CASSLGDSSEAFF. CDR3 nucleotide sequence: TGCGCCAGCAGCTTGGGAGATTCGTCGGAAGCTTTCTTT.

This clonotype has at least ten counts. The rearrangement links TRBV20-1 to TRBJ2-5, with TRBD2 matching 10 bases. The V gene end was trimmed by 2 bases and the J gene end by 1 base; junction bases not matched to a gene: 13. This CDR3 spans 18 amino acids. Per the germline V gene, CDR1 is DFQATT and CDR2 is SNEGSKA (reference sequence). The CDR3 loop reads CSARPTSGDTYSQETQYF. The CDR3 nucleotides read TGCAGTGCTAGACCCACTAGCGGGGACACCTACTCCCAAGAGACCCAGTACTTC.

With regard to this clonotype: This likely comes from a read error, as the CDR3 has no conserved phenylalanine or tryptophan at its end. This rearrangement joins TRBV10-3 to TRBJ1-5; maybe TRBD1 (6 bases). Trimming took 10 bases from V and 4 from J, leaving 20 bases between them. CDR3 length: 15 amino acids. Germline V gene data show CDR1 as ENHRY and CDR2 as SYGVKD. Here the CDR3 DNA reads TGTGCCACCACGGAGGGGGTAGGGAGTAATCAGCCCCAGCATTTG. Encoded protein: CATTEGVGSNQPQHL.

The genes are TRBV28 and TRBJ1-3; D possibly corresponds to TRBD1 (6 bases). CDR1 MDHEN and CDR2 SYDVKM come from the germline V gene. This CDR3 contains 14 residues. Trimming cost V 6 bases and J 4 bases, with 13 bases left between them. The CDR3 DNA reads TGTGCCAGCAGCGCTGACGACAGGGGAAACACCATATATTTT. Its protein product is CASSADDRGNTIYF.

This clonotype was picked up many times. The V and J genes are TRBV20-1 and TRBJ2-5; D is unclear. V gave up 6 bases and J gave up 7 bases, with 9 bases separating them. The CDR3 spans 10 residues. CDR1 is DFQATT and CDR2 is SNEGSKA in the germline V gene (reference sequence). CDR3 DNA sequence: TGCAGTGCCGGACCCGGGACCCAGTACTTC. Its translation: CSAGPGTQYF.

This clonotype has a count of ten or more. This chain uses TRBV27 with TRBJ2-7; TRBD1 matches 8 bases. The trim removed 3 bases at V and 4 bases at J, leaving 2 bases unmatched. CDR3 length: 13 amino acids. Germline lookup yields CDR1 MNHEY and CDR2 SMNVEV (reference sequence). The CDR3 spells CASSLNRGYEQYF. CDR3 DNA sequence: TGTGCCAGCAGTTTGAACAGGGGGTACGAGCAGTACTTC.

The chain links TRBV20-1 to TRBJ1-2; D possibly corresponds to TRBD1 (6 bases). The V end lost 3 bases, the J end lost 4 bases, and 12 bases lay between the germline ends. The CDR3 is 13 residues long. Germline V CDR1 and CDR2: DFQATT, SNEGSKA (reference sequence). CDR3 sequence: CSASGGAGYGYTF. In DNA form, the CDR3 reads TGCAGTGCTAGCGGGGGGGCCGGCTATGGCTACACCTTC.

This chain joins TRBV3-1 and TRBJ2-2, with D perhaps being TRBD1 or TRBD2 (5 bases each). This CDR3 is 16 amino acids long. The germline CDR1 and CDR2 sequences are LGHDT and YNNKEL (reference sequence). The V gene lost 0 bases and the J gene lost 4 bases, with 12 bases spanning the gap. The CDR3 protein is CASSQEEGRVTGELFF. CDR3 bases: TGTGCCAGCAGCCAAGAAGAGGGCAGGGTCACCGGGGAGCTGTTTTTT.

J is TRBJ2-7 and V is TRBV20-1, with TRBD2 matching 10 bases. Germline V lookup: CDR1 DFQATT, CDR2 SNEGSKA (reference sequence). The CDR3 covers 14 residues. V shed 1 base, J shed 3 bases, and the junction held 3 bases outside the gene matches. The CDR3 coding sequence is TGCAGTGCTAGAGCAGCGGGAGGGAACTACGAGCAGTACTTC. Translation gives CSARAAGGNYEQYF.